These T cell receptor beta chains were read from a single sample in a study of T cell changes during pregnancy in multiple sclerosis. Only in-frame clones appear in the TCRdb table, and some are missing; sequencing was by immunoSEQ multiplex PCR. The repertoire holds over 50,000 clones, with 88% as singletons. Sequences were derived from peripheral blood, sampled in the first trimester of pregnancy. All receptors come from a female donor with multiple sclerosis, enrolled in a pregnancy study. Both conserved end residues are part of each CDR3. The order of the fields is D gene, V gene, clone size, J gene, CDR3 DNA, CDR3 protein. The D gene is left open where the match is weak. The listing skips clone size in some rows; elsewhere it reads once, few, many or a size class.

D gene: -
V gene: TRBV18
clone size: -
J gene: TRBJ1-3
CDR3 DNA: TGTGCCAGCTCAGCCCCTCCATTGAGCTCTGGAAACACCATATATTTT
CDR3 protein: CASSAPPLSSGNTIYF

D gene: TRBD2
V gene: TRBV9
clone size: -
J gene: TRBJ2-2
CDR3 DNA: TGTGCCAGCAGCGTATCCGGGACTAGCGGCACCGGGGAGCTGTTTTTT
CDR3 protein: CASSVSGTSGTGELFF

D gene: TRBD2
V gene: TRBV2
clone size: -
J gene: TRBJ2-7
CDR3 DNA: TGTGCCAGCAGGAGACTAGCGGGCTACGAGCAGTACTTC
CDR3 protein: CASRRLAGYEQYF

D gene: -
V gene: TRBV6-1
clone size: -
J gene: TRBJ2-5
CDR3 DNA: TGTGCCAACTCCCAAGGACAGCCCCGTATAGTTATCCAGTACTTC
CDR3 protein: CANSQGQPRIVIQYF

D gene: TRBD1
V gene: TRBV5-6
clone size: -
J gene: TRBJ1-2
CDR3 DNA: TGTGCCAGCAGCTTGGTGGAGGGGGCGCGGGGCTACACCTTC
CDR3 protein: CASSLVEGARGYTF

D gene: -
V gene: TRBV9
clone size: -
J gene: TRBJ2-2
CDR3 DNA: TGTGCCAGCAGCGTAGAGGGACTTCACACCGGGGAGCTGTTTTTT
CDR3 protein: CASSVEGLHTGELFF

D gene: TRBD1
V gene: TRBV28
clone size: -
J gene: TRBJ1-5
CDR3 DNA: TGTGCCAGCACCACCCCTCCCAGGACAGGGGGCGCGATTCAGCCCCAGCATTTT
CDR3 protein: CASTTPPRTGGAIQPQHF

D gene: TRBD1
V gene: TRBV5-5
clone size: -
J gene: TRBJ2-1
CDR3 DNA: TGTGCCAGCAGCTGGACAGGACTCTACAATGAGCAGTTCTTC
CDR3 protein: CASSWTGLYNEQFF

D gene: TRBD2
V gene: TRBV27
clone size: -
J gene: TRBJ2-7
CDR3 DNA: TGTGCCAGCAGTTTATCTATACTAGCGGGGCCCTACGAGCAGTACTTC
CDR3 protein: CASSLSILAGPYEQYF

D gene: TRBD1
V gene: TRBV28
clone size: -
J gene: TRBJ1-4
CDR3 DNA: TGTGCCAGCACACAGGGGCTAGGGGAAAAACTGTTTTTT
CDR3 protein: CASTQGLGEKLFF

D gene: -
V gene: TRBV19
clone size: -
J gene: TRBJ2-7
CDR3 DNA: TGTGCCAGTAGTAACATTCAGGGTACTCCCGGAGAGAAAGAGCAGTACTTC
CDR3 protein: CASSNIQGTPGEKEQYF

D gene: -
V gene: TRBV7-9
clone size: -
J gene: TRBJ1-1
CDR3 DNA: TGTGCCAGCAGCCTAAGACAGTTTTTGAACACTGAAGCTTTCTTT
CDR3 protein: CASSLRQFLNTEAFF

D gene: TRBD2
V gene: TRBV6-1
clone size: few
J gene: TRBJ2-7
CDR3 DNA: TGTGCCAGCAGTGAAGCGACTAGCGGCTCCTACGAGCAGTACTTC
CDR3 protein: CASSEATSGSYEQYF

D gene: -
V gene: TRBV9
clone size: -
J gene: TRBJ1-1
CDR3 DNA: TGTGCCAGCAGCGTCCATATGCGGGGAGGGGCGAACACTGAAGCTTTCTTT
CDR3 protein: CASSVHMRGGANTEAFF

D gene: -
V gene: TRBV18
clone size: -
J gene: TRBJ1-1
CDR3 DNA: TGTGCCAGCTCATATACAGGGTCCCTAATGAACACTGAAGCTTTCTTT
CDR3 protein: CASSYTGSLMNTEAFF

D gene: -
V gene: TRBV5-1
clone size: -
J gene: TRBJ1-5
CDR3 DNA: TGCGCCAGCAGCTTATCGGGAGGGACGGGTCAGCCCCAGCATTTT
CDR3 protein: CASSLSGGTGQPQHF

D gene: -
V gene: TRBV4-2
clone size: -
J gene: TRBJ2-3
CDR3 DNA: TGTGCCAGCAGCCAAGAAAGGAGCGGAGGGGCAGATACGCAGTATTTT
CDR3 protein: CASSQERSGGADTQYF

D gene: TRBD1
V gene: TRBV7-6
clone size: -
J gene: TRBJ2-7
CDR3 DNA: TGTGCCAGCAGCCCATTACAAGGGGGCGCCTACGAGCAGTACTTC
CDR3 protein: CASSPLQGGAYEQYF

D gene: -
V gene: TRBV2
clone size: -
J gene: TRBJ2-1
CDR3 DNA: TGTGCCAGCAGTGGGGGCGGGGCGGGATCCTACAATGAGCAGTTCTTC
CDR3 protein: CASSGGGAGSYNEQFF

D gene: TRBD1
V gene: TRBV28
clone size: -
J gene: TRBJ1-4
CDR3 DNA: TGTGCCAGCAGCCAAATCGCAGGGGGTAATGAAAAACTGTTTTTT
CDR3 protein: CASSQIAGGNEKLFF

D gene: TRBD1
V gene: TRBV5-1
clone size: -
J gene: TRBJ2-3
CDR3 DNA: TGCGCCAGCAGCTTGGTGGAGACAGGGCTAGCCACAGATACGCAGTATTTT
CDR3 protein: CASSLVETGLATDTQYF

D gene: TRBD2
V gene: TRBV10-1
clone size: -
J gene: TRBJ2-3
CDR3 DNA: TGCGCCAGCAGTACAACTAGCGGGACAGATACGCAGTATTTT
CDR3 protein: CASSTTSGTDTQYF

D gene: -
V gene: TRBV19
clone size: -
J gene: TRBJ1-1
CDR3 DNA: TGTGCCAGTAGTATGGTTAACAGGAACACTGAAGCTTTCTTT
CDR3 protein: CASSMVNRNTEAFF

D gene: TRBD2
V gene: TRBV4-1
clone size: -
J gene: TRBJ2-7
CDR3 DNA: TGCGCCAGCAGCCAAGGCGGGGGGGGCTACGAGCAGTACTTC
CDR3 protein: CASSQGGGGYEQYF

D gene: TRBD2
V gene: TRBV7-4
clone size: -
J gene: TRBJ2-7
CDR3 DNA: TGTGCCAGCAGCTTAGTTAGCACTAGCGGGAGGTGCAACGAGCAGTACTTC
CDR3 protein: CASSLVSTSGRCNEQYF

D gene: TRBD2
V gene: TRBV4-1
clone size: -
J gene: TRBJ2-1
CDR3 DNA: TGCGCCAGCAGCCAAGTAAAAGGGACTAGCGGGGAGCAGTTCTTC
CDR3 protein: CASSQVKGTSGEQFF

D gene: TRBD1
V gene: TRBV9
clone size: -
J gene: TRBJ2-7
CDR3 DNA: TGTGCCAGCAGCGCGGAGGGACAGGGGGTTGACGAGCAGTACTTC
CDR3 protein: CASSAEGQGVDEQYF

D gene: -
V gene: TRBV2
clone size: -
J gene: TRBJ1-2
CDR3 DNA: TGTGCCAGCAGCCCCGAGCGGAATGGCTACACCTTC
CDR3 protein: CASSPERNGYTF

D gene: -
V gene: TRBV19
clone size: -
J gene: TRBJ2-7
CDR3 DNA: TGTGCCAGTAGTATACGGCAGGGTCACGAGCAGTACTTC
CDR3 protein: CASSIRQGHEQYF

D gene: -
V gene: TRBV27
clone size: -
J gene: TRBJ2-3
CDR3 DNA: TGTGCCAGCAGTTTACTAGCCTTTTATAGCACAGATACGCAGTATTTT
CDR3 protein: CASSLLAFYSTDTQYF

D gene: TRBD1
V gene: TRBV5-1
clone size: -
J gene: TRBJ1-2
CDR3 DNA: TGCGCCAGCAGCTTGGCATCAGGGGGCACCTATGGCTACACCTTC
CDR3 protein: CASSLASGGTYGYTF

D gene: TRBD1
V gene: TRBV9
clone size: -
J gene: TRBJ2-7
CDR3 DNA: TGTGCCAGCAGCGTAGAGGACGGACAGGGCAACGAGCAGTACTTC
CDR3 protein: CASSVEDGQGNEQYF

D gene: TRBD2
V gene: TRBV7-9
clone size: -
J gene: TRBJ2-1
CDR3 DNA: TGTGCCAGCAGCCGGACTAGCGGGAACTATGAGCAGTTCTTC
CDR3 protein: CASSRTSGNYEQFF

D gene: -
V gene: TRBV18
clone size: few
J gene: TRBJ2-7
CDR3 DNA: TGTGCCAGCTCAGACACTTCCCCCTACGAGCAGTACTTC
CDR3 protein: CASSDTSPYEQYF

D gene: -
V gene: TRBV28
clone size: -
J gene: TRBJ1-2
CDR3 DNA: TGTGCCAGCAGTCCGCAGGGTTTCTATGGCTACACCTTC
CDR3 protein: CASSPQGFYGYTF

D gene: TRBD2
V gene: TRBV6-6
clone size: -
J gene: TRBJ2-1
CDR3 DNA: TGTGCCAGCACCAGGGCGGGAGGAGAATACAATGAGCAGTTCTTC
CDR3 protein: CASTRAGGEYNEQFF

D gene: -
V gene: TRBV9
clone size: -
J gene: TRBJ1-4
CDR3 DNA: TGTGCCAGCAGTGGTACCTTGGGGGCAAATGAAAAACTGTTTTTT
CDR3 protein: CASSGTLGANEKLFF

D gene: -
V gene: TRBV18
clone size: once
J gene: TRBJ1-4
CDR3 DNA: TGTGCCAGCTCATCGGGCCCTAGGAGGGAAAAACTGTTTTTT
CDR3 protein: CASSSGPRREKLFF

D gene: TRBD1
V gene: TRBV5-5
clone size: -
J gene: TRBJ2-7
CDR3 DNA: TGTGCCAGCAGCTCCTCGGGACAGGCGCTCTCCTACGAGCAGTACTTC
CDR3 protein: CASSSSGQALSYEQYF

D gene: TRBD1
V gene: TRBV6-1
clone size: -
J gene: TRBJ1-4
CDR3 DNA: TGTGCCAGCAGCATGACAGGGAATGCGGAAAAACTGTTTTTT
CDR3 protein: CASSMTGNAEKLFF

D gene: -
V gene: TRBV6-5
clone size: -
J gene: TRBJ2-4
CDR3 DNA: TGTGCCAGCAGTTATAAGGGGCTAGCCAAAAACATTCAGTACTTC
CDR3 protein: CASSYKGLAKNIQYF

D gene: TRBD2
V gene: TRBV11-3
clone size: -
J gene: TRBJ2-1
CDR3 DNA: TGTGCCAGCAGCTTTTCGGGGGGGAATGAGCAGTTCTTC
CDR3 protein: CASSFSGGNEQFF

D gene: -
V gene: TRBV25-1
clone size: -
J gene: TRBJ2-7
CDR3 DNA: TGTGCCAGCAGTGATTCCAGGGGTTCCTACGAGCAGTACTTC
CDR3 protein: CASSDSRGSYEQYF

D gene: -
V gene: TRBV28
clone size: few
J gene: TRBJ2-7
CDR3 DNA: TGTGCCAGCAGACCCCGTGGAGCCTACGAGCAGTACTTC
CDR3 protein: CASRPRGAYEQYF